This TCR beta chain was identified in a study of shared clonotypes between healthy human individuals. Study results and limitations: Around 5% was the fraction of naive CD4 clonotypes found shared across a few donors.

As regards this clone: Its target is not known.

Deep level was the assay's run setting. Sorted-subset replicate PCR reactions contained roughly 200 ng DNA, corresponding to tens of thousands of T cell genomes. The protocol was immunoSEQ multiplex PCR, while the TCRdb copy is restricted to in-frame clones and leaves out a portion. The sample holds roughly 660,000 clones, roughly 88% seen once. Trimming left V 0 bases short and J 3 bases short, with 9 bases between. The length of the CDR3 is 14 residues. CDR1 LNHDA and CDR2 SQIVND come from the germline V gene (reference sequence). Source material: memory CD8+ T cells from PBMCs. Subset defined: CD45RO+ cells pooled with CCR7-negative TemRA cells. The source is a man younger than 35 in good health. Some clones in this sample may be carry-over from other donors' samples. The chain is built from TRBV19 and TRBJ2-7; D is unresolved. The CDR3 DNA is TGTGCCAGTAGTATAGATAACAGCGACTACGAGCAGTACTTC. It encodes CASSIDNSDYEQYF. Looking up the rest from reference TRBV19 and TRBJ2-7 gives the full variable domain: DGGITQSPKYLFRKEGQNVTLSCEQNLNHDAMYWYRQDPGQGLRLIYYSQIVNDFQKGDIAEGYSVSREKKESFPLTVTSAQKNPTAFYLCASSIDNSDYEQYFGPGTRLTVT.